The 11 T cell receptor beta chains below all came from one sample that was sequenced in a study of vaccination effects on CD4 cells after COVID-19. TCRdb keeps only in-frame clones here, not all; method: immunoSEQ multiplex PCR. The table includes tens of thousands of clones, 74% detected once. These receptors lack a known antigen. ViraFEST used viral peptide pools to expand antigen-specific CD4+ T cells before sequencing. Culture lasted approximately 10 days before CD4+ T cell isolation. People in the vaccine group had not been infected with SARS-CoV-2 before, and their nucleocapsid antibodies were negative. The sequences come from CD4+ T cells from PBMCs cultured with SARS-CoV-2 spike peptides, collected before COVID-19 vaccination. The receptors derive from a human donor who received a COVID-19 vaccine.

The chain combines TRBV23-1 with TRBJ2-2; either TRBD1 or TRBD2 may supply D (5 bases each). TRBV23-1 falls under the ORF class, with uncertain function. V was cut by 4 bases and J by 6 bases, with 24 bases left in between. The CDR3 runs to 18 residues. The CDR3 DNA reads as TGCGCCAGCAGTCGCCCTTCAGGGAGTGACAGCGGAGCCGGGGAGCTGTTTTTT. Protein: CASSRPSGSDSGAGELFF.

The chain couples TRBV18 to TRBJ1-1; D is perhaps TRBD1 (5 bases). This CDR3 region has 14 residues. The V end was cut by 4 bases, the J end by 0 bases, with 9 bases between. Per germline, CDR1 KGHSH and CDR2 LQKENI. The CDR3 spells CASSQQQVNTEAFF. In nucleotides, the CDR3 is TGTGCCAGCTCACAGCAACAGGTGAACACTGAAGCTTTCTTT.

The chain uses TRBV6-5 and TRBJ1-2; 7 bases match TRBD1. Germline V gene lookup returns CDR1 MNHEY and CDR2 SVGAGI. Trimming at V came to 10 bases and at J to 5 bases, leaving 7 bases not matched to a gene. The CDR3 is 12 amino acids. The CDR3 reads CATKPTGYGYTF. CDR3 nucleotides: TGTGCCACCAAGCCGACAGGGTATGGCTACACCTTC.

The chain uses TRBV5-1 and TRBJ2-3, with 13 positions matching TRBD2. Losses at the gene ends were 0 bases for V and 0 bases for J; bases not matched to a gene: 19. CDR3 length equals 23 residues. CDR1 and CDR2 (germline): SGHRS, YFSETQ. CDR3 loop: CASSLAAGIKGTSGNPSTDTQYF. The CDR3 DNA is TGCGCCAGCAGCTTGGCCGCAGGGATTAAAGGGACTAGCGGGAACCCTAGCACAGATACGCAGTATTTT. The full variable domain, rest sourced from reference TRBV5-1 and TRBJ2-3, is KAGVTQTPRYLIKTRGQQVTLSCSPISGHRSVSWYQQTPGQGLQFLFEYFSETQRNKGNFPGRFSGRQFSNSRSEMNVSTLELGDSALYLCASSLAAGIKGTSGNPSTDTQYFGPGTRLTVL.

The chain combines TRBV5-1 with TRBJ2-3, with D possibly matching TRBD2 (6 bases). Trimming stripped 4 bases from V and 1 base from J, with 13 bases between. The CDR3 spans 15 residues. Germline V gives CDR1 SGHRS, CDR2 YFSETQ. CDR3 sequence: CASSLSGTGTDTQYF. DNA for the CDR3: TGCGCCAGCAGCCTCTCCGGGACTGGCACAGATACGCAGTATTTT. The variable domain in full, with the rest retrieved from reference TRBV5-1 and TRBJ2-3, is KAGVTQTPRYLIKTRGQQVTLSCSPISGHRSVSWYQQTPGQGLQFLFEYFSETQRNKGNFPGRFSGRQFSNSRSEMNVSTLELGDSALYLCASSLSGTGTDTQYFGPGTRLTVL.

The chain combines TRBV27 with TRBJ1-6, with D possibly being TRBD1 (6 bases). Looked up from germline, CDR1 is MNHEY and CDR2 is SMNVEV (reference sequence). The CDR3 covers 15 residues. Trimming left V 4 bases short and J 6 bases short, with 13 bases between. CDR3 sequence reads: CASSSPDRFNSPLHF. For the CDR3, the DNA is TGTGCCAGCAGTTCCCCCGACAGGTTTAATTCACCCCTCCACTTT.

The genes are TRBV10-1 and TRBJ2-1, with unresolved D. V lost 6 bases, J lost 3 bases, and 9 bases lay in between. Germline V CDR1 and CDR2: WNHNN, SYGVQD (reference sequence). The length of the CDR3 is 13 residues. CDR3 region: CASSKTSYNEQFF. CDR3 sequence (DNA): TGCGCCAGCAGCAAAACAAGCTACAATGAGCAGTTCTTC.

This chain connects TRBV11-2 to TRBJ1-3; a weak D match, TRBD1 (6 bases). The germline gives CDR1 SGHAT, CDR2 FQNNGV. V was clipped by 1 base and J by 7 bases, with 11 bases between them. The CDR3 totals 14 residues. The CDR3 spells CASSLGTVGNTIYF. Here the CDR3 DNA reads TGTGCCAGCAGCTTAGGGACAGTAGGCAACACCATATATTTT.

This clone was observed once. This sequence joins TRBV15 and TRBJ1-2; D ambiguous. The CDR3 covers 14 residues. Deletions cut 7 bases from V and 8 bases from J, with 20 bases between. From germline, CDR1 is LNHNV and CDR2 YYDKDF (reference sequence). The CDR3 DNA reads TGTGCCACCATAAGTCATGGCAGCCTCGGAGGCTACACCTTC. Translating it yields CATISHGSLGGYTF. The variable domain in full, completed from reference TRBV15 and TRBJ1-2, reads DAMVIQNPRYQVTQFGKPVTLSCSQTLNHNVMYWYQQKSSQAPKLLFHYYDKDFNNEADTPDNFQSRRPNTSFCFLDIRSPGLGDTAMYLCATISHGSLGGYTFGSGTRLTVV.

This chain joins TRBV7-6 and TRBJ1-1; weak D call: TRBD1 (5 bases). This CDR3 contains 15 residues. V dropped 0 bases and J dropped 4 bases, with 12 bases sitting between them. The germline gives CDR1 SGHVS, CDR2 FNYEAQ. DNA of the CDR3: TGTGCCAGCAGCTTAGCGGAGGTGAGGGGCACTGAAGCTTTCTTT. It encodes CASSLAEVRGTEAFF.

The genes are TRBV6-6 and TRBJ2-3; TRBD1 or TRBD2 may be the D gene (6 bases each). The CDR3 runs to 16 residues. V lost 2 bases and J lost 4, with 16 bases in between. CDR1 and CDR2 from the germline V gene are MNHNY and SVGAGI (reference sequence). For the CDR3, the DNA is TGTGCCAGCAGTTACCGGGAAGGGGGGTTGGCAGATACGCAGTATTTT. Encoded protein: CASSYREGGLADTQYF.